Presented here are 25 T cell receptor beta chains from one specimen sequenced in a study of T cells after yellow fever vaccination (dated by TCRdb to between 2019 and 2020). According to the study, the label for this sample's treatment or condition signals: live attenuated yellow fever vaccine strain. The method behind the library was 5' RACE. Sequencing instrument: Illumina HiSeq 2500. Using fastp trimming at Q25 and MiXCR clonotype assembly, TCRdb reanalyzed the public sequencing data and kept in-frame beta chains. Identical CDR3 proteins give one entry, which carries the most common genes and DNA. For this sample the table gives 450,000 to 650,000 distinct CDR3 sequences, of which 20% to 25% were detected only once. Around 16% of the sample goes to the ten largest clones. Sequencing used PBMCs, obtained roughly 20 days after the first yellow fever vaccination. These receptors were obtained from a young man who received the YFV17D yellow fever vaccine.

This clonotype was detected only a few times. The rearrangement links TRBV7-2 to TRBJ2-7, with D hard to call. V was clipped by 4 bases and J by 3 bases, with 10 bases between them. Germline CDR1 reads SGHTA; CDR2 reads FQGNSA. The CDR3 consists of 13 residues. In DNA form, the CDR3 reads TGTGCCAGCAGCTCCAACCCCTACTACGAGCAGTACGTC. Amino acids: CASSSNPYYEQYV.

This clonotype has more than one count but fewer than ten. V gene TRBV28 combines with J gene TRBJ1-6; D gene unclear. CDR3 size: 11 residues. The ends were cut back, 6 bases at V and 7 bases at J, with 4 bases in the middle. Germline V gives CDR1 MDHEN, CDR2 SYDVKM. In DNA, the CDR3 is TGTGCCAGCAGCTACAATTCACCCCTCCACTTT. This gives the protein CASSYNSPLHF.

The chain carries TRBV9 and TRBJ2-3; TRBD1 agrees at 8 bases. Per the germline V gene, CDR1 is SGDLS and CDR2 is YYNGEE. V was clipped by 3 bases and J by 2 bases; unmatched bases: 2. This CDR3 has 14 residues. The CDR3 DNA follows: TGTGCCAGCAGCGACAGGGGGTTCACAGATACGCAGTATTTT. Protein sequence: CASSDRGFTDTQYF. Complete variable domain (other parts from reference TRBV9 and TRBJ2-3): DSGVTQTPKHLITATGQRVTLRCSPRSGDLSVYWYQQSLDQGLQFLIQYYNGEERAKGNILERFSAQQFPDLHSELNLSSLELGDSALYFCASSDRGFTDTQYFGPGTRLTVL.

The rearrangement links TRBV25-1 to TRBJ2-1, with D possibly called TRBD1 or TRBD2 (6 bases each). CDR1 MGHDK and CDR2 SYGVNS come from the germline V gene. V was trimmed by 4 bases and J by 0 bases, leaving 10 bases between them. CDR3 length: 15 amino acids. The CDR3 nucleotides read TGTGCCAGCAGTGTGGGGGGCTTCTCCTACAATGAGCAGTTCTTC. Protein sequence: CASSVGGFSYNEQFF.

The gene calls are TRBV13 and TRBJ2-1, with 7 bases aligning to TRBD2. This CDR3 contains 17 residues. Germline CDR1 PRHDT, CDR2 FYEKMQ (reference sequence). The V segment lost 4 bases and the J segment 3 bases; nucleotides outside the gene matches: 12. The CDR3 bases are TGTGCCAGCAGCTACACCGACGGGGAGCGGGGCTACAATGAGCAGTTCTTC. Its translation is CASSYTDGERGYNEQFF. The entire variable domain, with the rest obtained from reference TRBV13 and TRBJ2-1, is as follows: AAGVIQSPRHLIKEKRETATLKCYPIPRHDTVYWYQQGPGQDPQFLISFYEKMQSDKGSIPDRFSAQQFSDYHSELNMSSLELGDSALYFCASSYTDGERGYNEQFFGPGTRLTVL.

A few counts support this clonotype. The J gene is TRBJ2-3, the V gene TRBV7-9; D gene unclear. Germline lookup yields CDR1 SEHNR and CDR2 FQNEAQ (reference sequence). This CDR3 region has 16 residues. V lost 5 bases to trimming and J lost 3 bases, with 18 bases between them. CDR3 region: CASSVARSGYTDTQYF. The CDR3 nucleotides read TGTGCCAGCAGCGTGGCAAGGTCTGGCTATACAGATACGCAGTATTTT.

V is TRBV6-2 or TRBV6-3 and J is TRBJ2-7; possible D gene TRBD1, 6 bases. The V end lost 6 bases, the J end lost 1 base, and 13 bases lay between the germline ends. This CDR3 comprises 14 residues. The germline V gene encodes CDR1 MNHEY and CDR2 SVGEGT. CDR3 amino acids: CASSRTARSYEQYF. The CDR3 DNA sequence: TGTGCCAGCAGCCGGACAGCCCGATCCTACGAGCAGTACTTC.

The chain combines TRBV5-1 with TRBJ2-7, with 7 bases that match TRBD1. The V gene's germline CDR1 is SGHRS and CDR2 YFSETQ. The ends lost 4 bases at V and 3 bases at J; junction bases unmatched: 10. The CDR3 has 15 residues. In nucleotides, the CDR3 is TGCGCCAGCAGCCCCGGACAGGATACCCTCTACGAGCAGTACTTC. Amino acid sequence: CASSPGQDTLYEQYF.

The chain employs TRBV4-3 and TRBJ2-1, with 10 bases aligning to TRBD1. V was pared by 0 bases and J by 1 base, with 6 bases of the junction left unmatched. Germline V lookup: CDR1 LGHNA, CDR2 YSLEER. There are 18 residues in the CDR3. This CDR3 is CASSQDLPDRGSYNEQFF. The CDR3, as DNA: TGCGCCAGCAGCCAAGATCTTCCGGACAGGGGGTCCTACAATGAGCAGTTCTTC.

In its sample, this clonotype was seen a few times. The V gene is TRBV20-1, the J gene TRBJ2-5, with 10 bases lining up with TRBD1. Germline V gene lookup returns CDR1 DFQATT and CDR2 SNEGSKA (reference sequence). The CDR3 length is 14 residues. V lost 3 bases, J lost 4 bases, and 5 bases stayed unmatched. This chain's CDR3 is CSASWDRGAETQYF. The CDR3 bases are TGCAGTGCTAGCTGGGACAGGGGCGCAGAGACCCAGTACTTC.

The V call is TRBV7-9, the J call TRBJ2-1; D gene uncertain. V dropped 1 base and J dropped 10 bases, with 11 bases sitting between them. CDR3 size: 13 residues. The germline V gene encodes CDR1 SEHNR and CDR2 FQNEAQ (reference sequence). Here the CDR3 DNA reads TGTGCCAGCAGCTTAGTCGGATGGCCCGAGCAGTTCTTC. Translating gives CASSLVGWPEQFF.

The chain recombines TRBV7-6 with TRBJ2-6; D may match TRBD1 or TRBD2 (5 bases each). Germline CDR1 and CDR2: SGHVS and FNYEAQ. Trimming stripped 2 bases from V and 0 bases from J, with 17 bases between. The CDR3 length is 19 residues. The CDR3 loop is CASSLKGARDLSGANVLTF. CDR3 nucleotide sequence: TGTGCCAGCAGCTTAAAAGGGGCCAGGGACCTCTCTGGGGCCAACGTCCTGACTTTC.

This clonotype was seen a handful of times. CDR3 sequence reads: CASSLAHRGNEQFF. The CDR3 bases are TGCGCCAGCAGCTTGGCCCACAGGGGCAATGAGCAGTTCTTC. The rearrangement uses TRBV5-1 and TRBJ2-1; TRBD1 agrees at 7 bases. Trimming took 0 bases from V and 6 from J; bases not matched to a gene: 3. CDR1 and CDR2 (germline): SGHRS, YFSETQ. This CDR3 region has 14 residues.

This clonotype turned up a few times. V and J are TRBV9 and TRBJ2-7; either TRBD1 or TRBD2 may fit D (5 bases each). Germline V gene data show CDR1 as SGDLS and CDR2 as YYNGEE. Trimming left V 0 bases short and J 6 bases short, with 13 bases between. The CDR3 consists of 14 residues. The CDR3 DNA reads TGTGCCAGCAGCGTAGGAGCAGGGAGTCGCGAGCAGTACTTC. Amino acid sequence: CASSVGAGSREQYF.

This clonotype was seen only a few times. The chain has TRBV6-5 and TRBJ1-1, with TRBD1 identical over 9 bases. Losses at the gene ends were 2 bases for V and 2 bases for J; bases not matched to a gene: 9. CDR1 is MNHEY and CDR2 is SVGAGI in the germline V gene. The CDR3 runs to 17 residues. The CDR3: CASSYPLRDRANTEAFF. DNA for the CDR3: TGTGCCAGCAGTTACCCCCTACGGGACAGGGCTAACACTGAAGCTTTCTTT.

This clonotype was found many times. This chain uses TRBV6-2 or TRBV6-3 with TRBJ2-7; D gene uncertain. The V gene lost 5 bases and the J gene lost 5 bases, with 16 bases spanning the gap. CDR1 MNHEY and CDR2 SVGEGT come from the germline V gene. This CDR3 comprises 14 residues. The CDR3 region is CASSHHASSDEQYV. The CDR3 region has the DNA TGTGCCAGCAGTCACCATGCTAGTTCTGACGAGCAGTACGTC.

The V and J genes are TRBV4-1 and TRBJ2-1; 7 positions agree with TRBD1. Germline CDR1 reads MGHRA; CDR2 reads YSYEKL. This CDR3 has 14 residues. J lost 6 bases, V lost 2 bases, and 4 bases had no gene match. CDR3 coding DNA: TGCGCCAGCAGCCAACCGACAGGGAGCAATGAGCAGTTCTTC. Encoded protein: CASSQPTGSNEQFF.

V gene TRBV11-2 combines with J gene TRBJ2-6; D is tentatively TRBD1 or TRBD2 (5 bases each). Looked up from germline, CDR1 is SGHAT and CDR2 is FQNNGV. The ends were cut back, 8 bases at V and 0 bases at J, with 11 bases in the middle. CDR3 size: 15 residues. The CDR3 here is CASGTDFSGANVLTF. The CDR3 DNA reads TGTGCCAGCGGGACCGATTTCTCTGGGGCCAACGTCCTGACTTTC.

The J gene is TRBJ2-3, the V gene TRBV5-5, with D unclear. V lost 2 bases, J lost 0 bases, and 10 bases lay in between. Germline assignment: CDR1 SGHKS and CDR2 YYEKEE (reference sequence). The CDR3 extends over 15 amino acids. The CDR3 coding sequence is TGTGCCAGCAGCTTATACGGAACTAGCACAGATACGCAGTATTTT. Encoded protein: CASSLYGTSTDTQYF.

This clonotype was observed a handful of times. This chain connects TRBV18 to TRBJ1-2, with D possibly being TRBD1 (5 bases). Germline V gene lookup returns CDR1 KGHSH and CDR2 LQKENI. The CDR3 spans 14 residues. Trimming removed 4 bases at V and 4 bases at J, with 13 bases between. The CDR3 region is CASSLGTDLYGYTF. Written as DNA, the CDR3 is TGTGCCAGCTCACTCGGGACGGATCTCTATGGCTACACCTTC. The entire variable domain, with the rest obtained from reference TRBV18 and TRBJ1-2, is as follows: NAGVMQNPRHLVRRRGQEARLRCSPMKGHSHVYWYRQLPEEGLKFMVYLQKENIIDESGMPKERFSAEFPKEGPSILRIQQVVRGDSAAYFCASSLGTDLYGYTFGSGTRLTVV.

This chain connects TRBV5-5 to TRBJ1-4; TRBD1 might be the D (6 bases). CDR1 is SGHKS, CDR2 YYEKEE, per germline (reference sequence). Trimming took 1 base from V and 7 from J, leaving 14 bases between them. This CDR3 has 15 amino acids. CDR3 nucleotide sequence: TGTGCCAGCAGCTTGACAGGACACAGGGCTGAAAAACTGTTTTTT. This sequence encodes CASSLTGHRAEKLFF.

The table lists this clonotype with a few counts. The gene calls are TRBV5-4 and TRBJ2-2; D possibly corresponds to TRBD1 (5 bases). V was pared by 0 bases and J by 4 bases, with 10 bases between. The CDR3 is made up of 15 amino acids. Per germline, CDR1 SGHNT and CDR2 YYREEE (reference sequence). The CDR3 coding sequence is TGTGCCAGCAGCTTGGGGGGCCAGGGCACCGGGGAGCTGTTTTTT. This encodes CASSLGGQGTGELFF.

The sample holds a few counts of this clonotype. V gene TRBV7-2 combines with J gene TRBJ2-2; 8 nucleotides line up with TRBD2. CDR3 length equals 16 residues. Losses at the gene ends were 1 base for V and 0 bases for J; bases not matched to a gene: 1. Germline V lookup: CDR1 SGHTA, CDR2 FQGNSA. The CDR3 coding sequence is TGTGCCAGCAGCTTAGTAGCGGGACCGAACACCGGGGAGCTGTTTTTT. The encoded protein is CASSLVAGPNTGELFF.

About this clonotype itself: A much larger clone sits a single nucleotide away, making a read error possible. The chain links TRBV7-2 to TRBJ2-3; D call uncertain. Looked up from germline, CDR1 is SGHTA and CDR2 is FQGNSA. This CDR3 is 13 amino acids long. V was shortened by 5 bases and J by 4 bases, with 10 bases between the two germline ends. Here the CDR3 reads CASSARRSDTQYF. The CDR3 bases are TGTGCCAGCAGCGCCCGTCGCTCAGATACGCAGTATTTT.

This clonotype was observed a few times. The chain is built from TRBV4-3 and TRBJ1-1; the D is unclear. The CDR3 is 15 amino acids. V shed 5 bases and J shed 1 base, with 14 bases lying between them. Germline-derived CDR1 and CDR2 are LGHNA and YSLEER. In DNA, the CDR3 is TGCGCCAGCAGCTCAATAGGCCGGGGGAACACTGAAGCTTTCTTT. Translation gives CASSSIGRGNTEAFF.